The 26 T cell receptor beta chains given below trace back to one sample, sequenced in a study of cytomegalovirus exposure and HLA in healthy donors. PCR was performed using 60 Vbeta and 13 Jbeta primers. Assay: immunoSEQ multiplex PCR; the TCRdb copy retains only in-frame clones and omits some. Seen here are around 180,000 clones, about 80% observed once, and the top ten hold more than 4%. Sequenced material: PBMCs. The receptors come from a man in his late teens or twenties in good health and CMV-seronegative.

The chain links TRBV4-1 to TRBJ2-7; 7 bases align to TRBD1. V was clipped by 5 bases and J by 6 bases; unmatched bases: 25. CDR1 is MGHRA, CDR2 YSYEKL, per germline. This CDR3 comprises 19 residues. As DNA, the CDR3 is TGCGCCAGCAGCGTCGCCTTTGAAGGCTCAGGGGGAATAAGTGGCGAGCAGTACTTC. Encoded protein: CASSVAFEGSGGISGEQYF.

As regards this clone: A junction boundary mismatches the germline segment, possibly from a read error. The chain employs TRBV7-9 and TRBJ1-1; D remains unclear. Germline CDR1 is SEHNR and CDR2 is FQNEAQ (reference sequence). This CDR3 region has 12 residues. The CDR3 DNA follows: TGTTCCAGCAGCTTTCGAGTGGCTGAAGCTTTCTTT. As protein: CSSSFRVAEAFF.

The V gene is TRBV7-9, the J gene TRBJ2-7; D remains ambiguous. The CDR3 is 14 amino acids. V lost 2 bases to trimming and J lost 0 bases, with 8 bases between them. Germline V lookup: CDR1 SEHNR, CDR2 FQNEAQ (reference sequence). The CDR3 DNA reads as TGTGCCAGCAGCTTATCTATGAACTCCTACGAGCAGTACTTC. Protein: CASSLSMNSYEQYF.

The chain joins TRBV27 to TRBJ2-5; weak D call: TRBD1 (6 bases). V dropped 8 bases and J dropped 5 bases, with 24 bases sitting between them. This CDR3 region has 16 residues. CDR1 is MNHEY, CDR2 SMNVEV, per germline (reference sequence). CDR3 nucleotide sequence: TGTGCCAGCGGCGCGTCTGGGGGCAGGGAACGCGAGACCCAGTACTTC. Protein: CASGASGGRERETQYF.

The genes are TRBV5-1 and TRBJ2-1; 7 bases are shared with TRBD2. Per the germline V gene, CDR1 is SGHRS and CDR2 is YFSETQ. This CDR3 spans 13 amino acids. With V trimmed by 0 bases and J by 7 bases, 1 base remained unmatched. In DNA form, the CDR3 reads TGCGCCAGCAGCTTGGCGGGGGGAAATGAGCAGTTCTTC. Its translation is CASSLAGGNEQFF.

The chain employs TRBV5-1 and TRBJ2-4, with TRBD1 matching over 8 bases. With V trimmed by 1 base and J by 9 bases, 6 bases remained unmatched. The CDR3 totals 14 residues. The germline V gene encodes CDR1 SGHRS and CDR2 YFSETQ. In DNA form, the CDR3 reads TGCGCCAGCAGCTTGTCAGGGGGCGAGCGCATTCAGTACTTC. Residues: CASSLSGGERIQYF. Looking up the rest from reference TRBV5-1 and TRBJ2-4 gives the full variable domain: KAGVTQTPRYLIKTRGQQVTLSCSPISGHRSVSWYQQTPGQGLQFLFEYFSETQRNKGNFPGRFSGRQFSNSRSEMNVSTLELGDSALYLCASSLSGGERIQYFGAGTRLSVL.

This chain links TRBV6-1 with TRBJ2-4; no clear D. Germline loops: CDR1 MNHNS, CDR2 SASEGT. The CDR3 covers 15 residues. Trimming took off 4 bases at V and 0 bases at J, with 10 bases between the two ends. The CDR3 sequence is CASSGLDVAKNIQYF. As DNA, the CDR3 is TGTGCCAGCAGTGGACTTGACGTAGCCAAAAACATTCAGTACTTC.

The J gene is TRBJ2-7, the V gene TRBV18; D gene uncertain. The CDR3 loop spans 13 amino acids. From germline, CDR1 is KGHSH and CDR2 LQKENI. Trimming removed 2 bases from V and 2 bases from J, with 7 bases in between. In DNA form, the CDR3 reads TGTGCCAGCTCACCATTACAGACCTACGAGCAGTACTTC. Amino acid sequence: CASSPLQTYEQYF.

This clone was counted only a few times. The chain employs TRBV10-3 and TRBJ1-1; TRBD1 agrees at 8 bases. With V trimmed by 10 bases and J by 1 base, 5 bases remained unmatched. This CDR3 comprises 13 residues. CDR1 ENHRY and CDR2 SYGVKD come from the germline V gene. The CDR3 DNA reads TGTGCCACAAAGACAGGGGCGAACACTGAAGCTTTCTTT. Protein sequence: CATKTGANTEAFF.

The genes are TRBV5-1 and TRBJ2-7, with 10 bases fitting TRBD1. CDR3 size: 14 residues. Germline V CDR1 and CDR2: SGHRS, YFSETQ. The V and J ends lost 2 bases and 3 bases, in that order; junction bases with no gene match: 2. The CDR3 region has the DNA TGCGCCAGCAGCTTAGGGGACAGGGGCTACGAGCAGTACTTC. Its protein product is CASSLGDRGYEQYF. Variable domain in full (rest from reference TRBV5-1 and TRBJ2-7): KAGVTQTPRYLIKTRGQQVTLSCSPISGHRSVSWYQQTPGQGLQFLFEYFSETQRNKGNFPGRFSGRQFSNSRSEMNVSTLELGDSALYLCASSLGDRGYEQYFGPGTRLTVT.

The genes are TRBV15 and TRBJ2-5, with D perhaps matching TRBD1 (6 bases). From germline, CDR1 is LNHNV and CDR2 YYDKDF (reference sequence). V lost 7 bases, J lost 7 bases, and 25 bases lay in between. This CDR3 spans 16 amino acids. The CDR3 reads CATTAKKGHGKRTQYF. The CDR3 nucleotides are TGTGCCACCACCGCCAAAAAGGGACACGGAAAACGGACCCAGTACTTC.

This chain joins TRBV5-1 and TRBJ2-7; TRBD2 aligns across 8 bases. The CDR3 has 13 amino acids. After removal of 5 bases from V and 6 bases from J, the junction contained 7 bases not matched to a gene. Germline V gene lookup returns CDR1 SGHRS and CDR2 YFSETQ. The CDR3 loop is CASSYSGVGEQYF. CDR3 coding DNA: TGCGCCAGCAGTTATAGCGGGGTTGGCGAGCAGTACTTC.

The chain combines TRBV7-9 with TRBJ2-1; 9 bases fit TRBD1. This CDR3 contains 15 residues. CDR1 SEHNR and CDR2 FQNEAQ come from the germline V gene (reference sequence). V lost 1 base to trimming and J lost 7 bases; unmatched junction nucleotides: 5. This CDR3 is CASSLEGTGMNEQFF. The DNA for the CDR3 is TGTGCCAGCAGCTTAGAAGGGACAGGGATGAATGAGCAGTTCTTC.

This clone came up a few times. V gene TRBV5-1 combines with J gene TRBJ2-2; 8 bases align to TRBD2. CDR1 is SGHRS, CDR2 YFSETQ, per germline. CDR3 length equals 14 residues. Trimming removed 2 bases from V and 7 bases from J; junction bases left unmatched: 4. The CDR3: CASSLGGRLGELFF. The CDR3 DNA is TGCGCCAGCAGCTTAGGCGGGAGGCTCGGGGAGCTGTTTTTT.

As concerns this clone: Other DNA sequences of this sample code for an identical CDR3. The rearrangement joins TRBV9 to TRBJ1-2, with D maybe TRBD1 (5 bases). V gave up 0 bases and J gave up 2 bases, with 11 bases separating them. Per germline, CDR1 SGDLS and CDR2 YYNGEE. This CDR3 contains 15 residues. The CDR3 here is CASSVGPRENYGYTF. Here the CDR3 DNA reads TGTGCCAGCAGCGTAGGTCCCAGGGAAAACTATGGCTACACCTTC.

This clone has just one count. V usage is TRBV6-6 and J usage is TRBJ1-5; 10 bases align to TRBD1. The CDR3 spans 16 residues. CDR1 is MNHNY and CDR2 is SVGAGI in the germline V gene (reference sequence). Trimming took 6 bases from V and 7 from J; bases not matched to a gene: 12. The CDR3 nucleotides are TGTGCCAGCAGGTCAATCCGGGACAGGGGTCTCCAGCCCCAGCATTTT. It encodes CASRSIRDRGLQPQHF.

This rearrangement joins TRBV2 to TRBJ1-1; D is perhaps TRBD1 (5 bases). The V gene's germline CDR1 is SNHLY and CDR2 FYNNEI. The CDR3 has 14 residues. V was clipped by 6 bases and J by 4 bases, with 15 bases between them. The chain's CDR3 is CASSGTSRGTEAFF. The CDR3 coding sequence is TGTGCCAGCAGCGGAACCTCAAGGGGCACTGAAGCTTTCTTT.

The J gene is TRBJ1-2, the V gene TRBV23-1; D call uncertain. TRBV23-1 is reported as an ORF; its role is uncertain. V dropped 5 bases and J dropped 3 bases, with 16 bases sitting between them. The CDR3 runs 15 residues. CDR3 loop: CASSFPPTEDYGYTF. DNA for the CDR3: TGCGCCAGCAGTTTCCCCCCTACTGAAGACTATGGCTACACCTTC.

The chain uses TRBV7-9 and TRBJ1-5, with 8 nucleotides matching TRBD1. This CDR3 is built from 13 residues. CDR1 and CDR2 (germline): SEHNR, FQNEAQ (reference sequence). V lost 1 base to trimming and J lost 7 bases; unmatched junction nucleotides: 0. The CDR3 DNA sequence: TGTGCCAGCAGCTTAGGGGACAGGCAGCCCCAGCATTTT. Protein sequence: CASSLGDRQPQHF.

This chain links TRBV28 with TRBJ1-2, with 7 bases aligning to TRBD1. The CDR3 is 14 residues long. From germline, CDR1 is MDHEN and CDR2 SYDVKM. V trimming: 5 bases; J trimming: 6 bases; junction bases outside the gene matches: 9. CDR3 nucleotide sequence: TGTGCCAGCAGTCCGACAGGGCGCTGGGATGGCTACACCTTC. This codes for CASSPTGRWDGYTF.

This chain links TRBV29-1 with TRBJ1-1, with D tentatively TRBD1 (5 bases). The V end lost 8 bases, the J end lost 4 bases, and 14 bases lay between the germline ends. This CDR3 has 12 residues. Germline V lookup: CDR1 SQVTM, CDR2 ANQGSEA. The CDR3 DNA is TGCAGCTCCCTCGGGGGGAGCACTGAAGCTTTCTTT. It yields the protein CSSLGGSTEAFF.

The V gene is TRBV5-5, the J gene TRBJ2-3; TRBD1 matches at 9 bases. Germline CDR1 reads SGHKS; CDR2 reads YYEKEE (reference sequence). This CDR3 is built from 16 residues. Trimming cost V 0 bases and J 4 bases; bases outside gene matches: 6. Here the CDR3 reads CASSLDLQGASDTQYF. Written as DNA, the CDR3 is TGTGCCAGCAGCTTGGACCTACAGGGGGCGTCAGATACGCAGTATTTT.

V and J are TRBV18 and TRBJ2-2; D unclear. This CDR3 has 14 residues. The V gene lost 0 bases and the J gene lost 3 bases, with 5 bases spanning the gap. Looked up from germline, CDR1 is KGHSH and CDR2 is LQKENI. CDR3 region: CASSPPAYTGELFF. Written as DNA, the CDR3 is TGTGCCAGCTCACCACCGGCATACACCGGGGAGCTGTTTTTT.

Comment on this clone: At one end, the junction sequence differs from germline, possibly due to a read error. The chain links TRBV29-1 to TRBJ1-5; a weak D match, TRBD1 (6 bases). CDR1 and CDR2 (germline): SQVTM, ANQGSEA. This CDR3 spans 16 amino acids. CDR3 in DNA: TGCGGCGTTATGTTAGGTCAGGGGATCGGCAATCAGCCCCAGCATTTT. It yields the protein CGVMLGQGIGNQPQHF.

V gene TRBV11-2 combines with J gene TRBJ1-2; 11 bases map to TRBD1. Germline V CDR1 and CDR2: SGHAT, FQNNGV. CDR3 length: 15 residues. Germline trimming cut 5 bases from V and 3 bases from J; bases unmatched to any gene: 5. The CDR3 protein is CASSARDRGDYGYTF. The CDR3 coding sequence is TGTGCCAGCAGCGCGAGGGACAGGGGGGACTATGGCTACACCTTC.

The DNA of the CDR3 is TGTGCCAGCAGTCCTCCTCAGGGGGCTAGCAATCAGCCCCAGCATTTT. Its translation: CASSPPQGASNQPQHF. The gene calls are TRBV28 and TRBJ1-5, with TRBD1 matching 8 bases. There are 16 residues in the CDR3. After removal of 5 bases from V and 0 bases from J, the junction contained 6 bases not matched to a gene. Germline V gene data show CDR1 as MDHEN and CDR2 as SYDVKM.